This TCR beta chain originates from a study of blood T cell repertoires in COVID-19. Study context: Collection of acute and convalescent COVID-19 samples took place in the United States, Italy and Spain. Sources were T cells, B-cell-depleted T cells, or PBMCs; the material itself was cDNA or gDNA.

Original methodology: It was from reference gene primer amplification that nucleated cell counts were estimated. Assay used: immunoSEQ multiplex PCR; TCRdb lists only in-frame clones, some missing. V, J and clone size were drawn from that table, and D and trimming were deduced from the DNA. The data hold tens of thousands of clones, with 75% to 90% observed a single time. The sequence was obtained from a human donor in a cohort sampled during active COVID-19. Sequencing was done on a sample of peripheral blood.

CDR3 sequence (DNA): TGTGCCAGCAGCTTAGGACTAGCGGGAAGCACAGATACGCAGTATTTT. Its protein product is CASSLGLAGSTDTQYF. V gene TRBV13 combines with J gene TRBJ2-3, with 10 bases aligning to TRBD2. V gave up 0 bases and J gave up 0 bases; unmatched junction bases: 0. The CDR3 is 16 amino acids. In germline, CDR1 is PRHDT, CDR2 FYEKMQ (reference sequence).